These T cell receptor beta chains were read from a single sample in a study of human T cells and chemical hapten exposure. TCRdb re-analysed the RACE reads in MiXCR, keeping a single row per CDR3 protein. Among fewer than 95,000 distinct CDR3 sequences listed, approximately 10% were seen once. Sequencing used whole blood, obtained in connection with sensitization to the hapten diphenylcyclopropenone (DPC). All receptors derive from a middle-aged man with alopecia areata. Some clones in this sample may be carry-over from other donors' samples. CDR3s include the opening cysteine and the closing phenylalanine or tryptophan. D genes are given only for firm matches. Clone size is shown for a subset of rows, as once, few, many or a class of expanded clone.

TRBV20-1,TRBJ2-5,15,-,TRBD2,CSASILAGRQETQYF,TGCAGTGCTAGTATTCTAGCGGGACGCCAAGAGACCCAGTACTTC
TRBV7-2,TRBJ2-2,15,-,-,CASSALSRGAGELFF,TGTGCCAGCAGCGCCCTATCTAGGGGGGCCGGGGAGCTGTTTTTT
TRBV19,TRBJ1-3,15,few,-,CASSPTWGDGNTIYF,TGTGCCAGTAGTCCCACCTGGGGCGATGGAAACACCATATATTTT
TRBV9,TRBJ2-6,17,-,-,CASSVAATSPGANVLTF,TGTGCCAGCAGCGTAGCCGCGACTAGTCCTGGGGCCAACGTCCTGACTTTC
TRBV5-1,TRBJ1-1,15,many,-,CASSLALQGPPEAFF,TGCGCCAGCAGCTTGGCCCTACAGGGCCCACCTGAAGCTTTCTTT
TRBV20-1,TRBJ1-4,15,many,TRBD1,CSARSGTDSNEKLFF,TGCAGTGCTAGATCTGGGACAGACAGCAATGAAAAACTGTTTTTT
TRBV7-9,TRBJ2-3,14,many,-,CASSPDRSTDTQYF,TGTGCCAGCAGCCCCGACCGAAGCACAGATACGCAGTATTTT
TRBV18,TRBJ2-4,14,few,TRBD1,CASSPGQVENIQYF,TGTGCCAGCTCACCGGGACAGGTAGAAAACATTCAGTACTTC
TRBV5-1,TRBJ2-7,14,few,TRBD1,CASSYSTGAYEQYF,TGCGCCAGCAGCTACAGCACAGGGGCCTACGAGCAGTACTTC
TRBV6-2/TRBV6-3,TRBJ2-4,14,few,-,CASSYGAGKAIQYF,TGTGCCAGCAGTTATGGGGCCGGGAAGGCCATTCAGTACTTC
TRBV27,TRBJ2-1,14,-,TRBD2,CASNHPGLNNEQFF,TGTGCCAGCAATCACCCGGGACTAAACAATGAGCAGTTCTTC
TRBV28,TRBJ1-2,14,many,-,CASSLSRVNYGYTF,TGTGCCAGCAGTTTAAGCAGAGTTAACTATGGCTACACCTTC
TRBV6-2/TRBV6-3,TRBJ1-5,15,many,-,CASSSPLNRGQPQHF,TGTGCCAGCAGTTCCCCGTTGAACAGAGGTCAGCCCCAGCATTTT
TRBV7-2,TRBJ2-5,14,few,TRBD1,CASSLTGGQETQYF,TGTGCCAGCAGCTTGACAGGGGGTCAAGAGACCCAGTACTTC